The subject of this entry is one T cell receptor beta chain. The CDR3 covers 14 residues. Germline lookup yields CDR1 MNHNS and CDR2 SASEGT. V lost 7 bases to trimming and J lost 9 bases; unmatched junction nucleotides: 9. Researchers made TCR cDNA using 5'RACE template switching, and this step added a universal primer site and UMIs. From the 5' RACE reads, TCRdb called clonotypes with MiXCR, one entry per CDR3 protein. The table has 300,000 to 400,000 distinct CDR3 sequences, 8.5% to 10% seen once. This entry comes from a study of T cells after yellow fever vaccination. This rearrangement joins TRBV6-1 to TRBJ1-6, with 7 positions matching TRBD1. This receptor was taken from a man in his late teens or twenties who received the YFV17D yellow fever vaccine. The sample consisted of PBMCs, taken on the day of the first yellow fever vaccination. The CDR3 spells CASKRDSPLSPLHF. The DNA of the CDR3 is TGTGCCAGCAAACGGGACAGCCCGCTTTCACCCCTCCACTTT.